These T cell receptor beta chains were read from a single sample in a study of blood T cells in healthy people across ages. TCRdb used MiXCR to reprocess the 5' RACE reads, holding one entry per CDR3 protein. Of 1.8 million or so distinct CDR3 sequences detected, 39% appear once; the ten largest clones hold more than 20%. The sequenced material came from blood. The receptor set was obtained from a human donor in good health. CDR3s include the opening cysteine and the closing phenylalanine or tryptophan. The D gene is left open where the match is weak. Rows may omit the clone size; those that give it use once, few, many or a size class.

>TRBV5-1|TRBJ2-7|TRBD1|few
CASSQGQEVYEQYF
TGCGCCAGCAGCCAGGGACAGGAAGTATACGAGCAGTACTTC
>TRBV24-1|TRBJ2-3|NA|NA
CATSSGVTDTQYF
TGTGCCACCAGTTCAGGGGTAACAGATACGCAGTATTTT
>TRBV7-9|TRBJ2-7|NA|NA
CASSLALGGNYEQYF
TGTGCCAGCAGCTTAGCGTTGGGGGGAAACTACGAGCAGTACTTC
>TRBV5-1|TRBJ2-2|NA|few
CASSPHRDRSTGELFF
TGCGCCAGCAGCCCACACAGGGATCGAAGCACCGGGGAGCTGTTTTTT
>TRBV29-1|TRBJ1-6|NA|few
CSVRLRDNSPLHF
TGCAGCGTGCGTCTGAGGGATAATTCACCCCTCCACTTT
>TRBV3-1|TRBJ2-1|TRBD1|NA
CASSQEGTGWNEQFF
TGTGCCAGCAGCCAAGAAGGGACAGGGTGGAATGAGCAGTTCTTC
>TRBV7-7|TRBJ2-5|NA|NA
CASSTGSQETQYF
TGTGCTAGCAGCACCGGGAGCCAAGAGACCCAGTACTTC
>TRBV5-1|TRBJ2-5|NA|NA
CASNGGQETQSF
TGCGCCAGCAACGGGGGACAAGAGACCCAGTCCTTC
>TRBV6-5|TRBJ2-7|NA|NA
CASSLTVERPNYEQYF
TGTGCCAGCAGTTTGACAGTAGAAAGACCCAACTACGAGCAGTACTTC
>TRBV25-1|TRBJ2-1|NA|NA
CASSEKYGAETSNEQFF
TGTGCCAGCAGTGAGAAATACGGAGCGGAGACTAGCAATGAGCAGTTCTTC
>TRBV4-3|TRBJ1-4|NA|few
CASSHAATNEKLFF
TGCGCCAGCAGCCACGCTGCAACTAATGAAAAACTGTTTTTT
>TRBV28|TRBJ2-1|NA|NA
CASSFSRAGQFF
TGTGCCAGCAGTTTTAGCAGGGCAGGGCAGTTCTTC
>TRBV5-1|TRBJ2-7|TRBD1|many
CASRKSGTADYEQYF
TGCGCCAGCAGGAAATCCGGGACAGCCGACTACGAGCAGTACTTC
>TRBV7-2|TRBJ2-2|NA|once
CASSFPTGNTGELFF
TGTGCCAGCAGTTTCCCCACAGGGAATACCGGGGAGCTGTTTTTT
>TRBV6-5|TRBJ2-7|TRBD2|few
CASAAGLRSYEQYF
TGTGCCAGCGCGGCGGGACTAAGATCCTACGAGCAGTACTTC
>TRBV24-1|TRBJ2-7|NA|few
CATSDLKGNSYEQYF
TGTGCCACCAGTGATTTGAAAGGGAACTCCTACGAGCAGTACTTC
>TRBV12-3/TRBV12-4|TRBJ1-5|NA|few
CASSYADIQPQHF
TGTGCCAGCAGTTACGCCGATATCCAGCCCCAGCATTTT
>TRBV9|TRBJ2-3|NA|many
CASSPDLGTDTQYF
TGTGCCAGCAGCCCAGACCTGGGGACAGATACGCAGTATTTT
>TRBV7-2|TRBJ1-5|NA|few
CASSLEAGNNQPQHF
TGTGCCAGCAGCTTAGAGGCGGGAAACAATCAGCCCCAGCATTTT
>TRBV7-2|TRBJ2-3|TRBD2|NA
CASRKAGVVYTDTQYF
TGTGCCAGCAGAAAAGCGGGGGTAGTTTATACAGATACGCAGTATTTT
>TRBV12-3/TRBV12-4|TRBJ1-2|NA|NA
CASSQYRVEKDGYTF
TGTGCCAGCAGTCAATACAGGGTGGAAAAGGATGGCTACACCTTC
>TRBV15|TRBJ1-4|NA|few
CATSSSRDSANEKLFF
TGTGCCACCAGCAGTTCCCGGGACTCAGCTAATGAAAAACTGTTTTTT
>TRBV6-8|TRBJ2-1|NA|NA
CASSSNPQRLYNEQFF
TGTGCCAGCAGTTCAAATCCACAGAGACTCTACAATGAGCAGTTCTTC
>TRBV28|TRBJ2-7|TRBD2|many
CASSRGGAYEQYF
TGTGCCAGCAGCCGCGGGGGAGCCTACGAGCAGTACTTC
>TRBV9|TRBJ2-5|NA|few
CASSAPQETQYF
TGTGCCAGCAGCGCCCCTCAAGAGACCCAGTACTTC
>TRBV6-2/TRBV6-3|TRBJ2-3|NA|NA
CASSYSFSGPSGTDTQYF
TGTGCCAGCAGTTACTCGTTCTCGGGACCAAGCGGCACAGATACGCAGTATTTT
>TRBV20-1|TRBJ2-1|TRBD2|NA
CSARDPSGANHNEQFF
TGCAGTGCTAGAGACCCCAGCGGGGCGAATCACAATGAGCAGTTCTTC
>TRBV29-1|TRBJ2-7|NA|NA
CSVKQPLLGEQYF
TGCAGCGTTAAACAGCCTCTACTGGGGGAGCAGTACTTC
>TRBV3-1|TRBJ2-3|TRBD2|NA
CASSQDMGGSDTQYF
TGTGCCAGCAGCCAAGATATGGGGGGGTCCGATACGCAGTATTTT
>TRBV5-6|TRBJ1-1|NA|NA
CASSLPGRYTEAFF
TGTGCCAGCAGCTTACCCGGACGGTACACTGAAGCTTTCTTT
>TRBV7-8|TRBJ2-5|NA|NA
CASSLATGGRETQYF
TGTGCCAGCAGCTTAGCAACTGGCGGTAGGGAGACCCAGTACTTC
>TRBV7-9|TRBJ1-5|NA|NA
CASSFDGVHQPQHF
TGTGCCAGCAGCTTCGACGGCGTTCATCAGCCCCAGCATTTT
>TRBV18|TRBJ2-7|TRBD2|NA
CASSPTGLAGGGEQYF
TGTGCCAGCTCACCGACAGGACTAGCGGGTGGTGGTGAGCAGTACTTC
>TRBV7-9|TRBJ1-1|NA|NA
CASSSPERWNTEAFF
TGTGCCAGCAGTTCCCCAGAACGGTGGAACACTGAAGCTTTCTTT
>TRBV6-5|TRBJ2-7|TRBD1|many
CASRQGDEQYF
TGTGCCAGCAGACAGGGGGACGAGCAGTACTTC
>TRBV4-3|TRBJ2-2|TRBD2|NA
CASSRGTSVLTGELFF
TGCGCCAGCTCCCGGGGGACTAGCGTATTGACTGGGGAGCTGTTTTTT